Following are 32 T cell receptor beta chains from one sample sequenced in a study of vaccination effects on CD4 cells after COVID-19 (dated 2022 in TCRdb). Which antigens these TCRs recognize remains unknown. To identify antigen-specific CD4+ T cell clonotypes by their expansion, the ViraFEST assay first stimulated PBMC with viral peptide pools and then applied TCR sequencing. After about 10 days of culture, CD4+ T cells were isolated with the EasySep CD4+ T cell isolation kit. Each participant received two doses of an mRNA SARS-CoV-2 vaccine, either BNT162b2 or mRNA-1273. Libraries were constructed by the immunoSEQ multiplex PCR assay. The table comes from immuneACCESS by way of TCRdb, which keeps in-frame sequences with V and J called. Part of the clones is missing from these tables; in studies checked, under half for an unresolved V gene and the rest for unknown reasons. The sample table shows around 32,000 clones, and approximately 76% are seen once. The ten biggest clones cover approximately 12% of the sample.

Sample: CD4+ T cells from PBMCs cultured with HCoV-229E spike peptides, taken after COVID-19 vaccination. The cell subset or site label of this sample denotes: HCoV-229E spike overlapping peptide pool stimulation. The receptors shown here come from a human donor who received a COVID-19 vaccine.

The genes are TRBV2 and TRBJ2-1; the match to TRBD2 covers 9 bases. CDR3 length: 15 residues. In germline, CDR1 is SNHLY, CDR2 FYNNEI. The V segment lost 4 bases and the J segment 4 bases; nucleotides outside the gene matches: 5. The CDR3, as DNA: TGTGCCAGCAGTGCCGGGACTAGCACATACAATGAGCAGTTCTTC. The encoded protein is CASSAGTSTYNEQFF.

J is TRBJ2-2 and V is TRBV5-1, with D maybe TRBD1 (5 bases). Germline values: CDR1 SGHRS, CDR2 YFSETQ. This CDR3 spans 15 amino acids. V lost 3 bases and J lost 2, with 11 bases in between. In DNA form, the CDR3 reads TGCGCCAGCAGCTCTACAGGAACCAACACCGGGGAGCTGTTTTTT. It yields the protein CASSSTGTNTGELFF.

In this sample, this clone turned up once. This rearrangement joins TRBV12-3 or TRBV12-4 to TRBJ1-1; the match to TRBD1 covers 7 bases. The CDR3 has 13 residues. Trimming took 7 bases from V and 6 from J; bases not matched to a gene: 8. CDR3 in DNA: TGTGCCAGCAAACTCAGGGGGGCGGCTGAAGCTTTCTTT. It codes for CASKLRGAAEAFF.

The gene calls are TRBV6-5 and TRBJ1-1; TRBD1 matches 12 bases. Germline V gene lookup returns CDR1 MNHEY and CDR2 SVGAGI. V was pared by 5 bases and J by 5 bases, with 3 bases of the junction left unmatched. The CDR3 is made up of 14 amino acids. The DNA of the CDR3 is TGTGCCAGCAGTCGGGACAGGGGGCGGACTGAAGCTTTCTTT. The encoded protein is CASSRDRGRTEAFF.

This clone has only a few counts. This rearrangement joins TRBV5-4 to TRBJ2-7; 8 bases agree with TRBD2. The CDR3 totals 14 residues. Losses at the gene ends were 1 base for V and 4 bases for J; bases not matched to a gene: 4. CDR1 SGHNT and CDR2 YYREEE come from the germline V gene (reference sequence). DNA of the CDR3: TGTGCCAGCAGCTTGCCTAGCGGGTCGTACGAGCAGTACTTC. It yields the protein CASSLPSGSYEQYF.

V and J are TRBV6-5 and TRBJ2-7, with TRBD2 matching over 14 bases. The length of the CDR3 is 16 residues. The germline V gene has CDR1 MNHEY and CDR2 SVGAGI. V trimming: 1 base; J trimming: 3 bases; junction bases outside the gene matches: 2. The CDR3 reads CASSYYGTSGSYEQYF. For the CDR3, the DNA is TGTGCCAGCAGTTACTACGGGACTAGCGGGAGCTACGAGCAGTACTTC.

In DNA, the CDR3 is TGTGCCACCAGCAGAGATAGTACTAGCGGGAGGATCGCCAAAAACATTCAGTACTTC. Encoded protein: CATSRDSTSGRIAKNIQYF. V usage is TRBV15 and J usage is TRBJ2-4, with TRBD2 matching over 12 bases. In germline, CDR1 is LNHNV, CDR2 YYDKDF (reference sequence). J was trimmed by 1 base and V by 0 bases; bases with no gene match: 7. CDR3 length: 19 amino acids.

This chain connects TRBV19 to TRBJ2-6; no definite D call. The length of the CDR3 is 17 residues. Germline CDR1 is LNHDA and CDR2 is SQIVND (reference sequence). V lost 0 bases, J lost 0 bases, and 9 bases lay in between. DNA of the CDR3: TGTGCCAGTAGTATAGAACTTCCTAGCTCTGGGGCCAACGTCCTGACTTTC. This gives the protein CASSIELPSSGANVLTF.

This clone has only a few counts. The gene calls are TRBV6-5 and TRBJ2-7; 7 bases map to TRBD1. The CDR3 contains 13 residues. J was trimmed by 2 bases and V by 6 bases; bases with no gene match: 4. Germline V CDR1 and CDR2: MNHEY, SVGAGI. CDR3 in DNA: TGTGCCAGCAGGCCCACAGGGGCCTACGAGCAGTACTTC. Protein: CASRPTGAYEQYF.

The genes are TRBV29-1 and TRBJ1-3, with D possibly matching TRBD1 (6 bases). Germline V gene lookup returns CDR1 SQVTM and CDR2 ANQGSEA. Trimming left V 3 bases short and J 0 bases short, with 9 bases between. The CDR3 totals 14 residues. The DNA of the CDR3 is TGCAGCGTTGATCAGGGGAGCTCTGGAAACACCATATATTTT. This sequence encodes CSVDQGSSGNTIYF.

V gene TRBV11-2 combines with J gene TRBJ1-4, with D possibly TRBD1 on 6 matching bases. The CDR3 covers 15 residues. From germline, CDR1 is SGHAT and CDR2 FQNNGV. V was trimmed by 0 bases and J by 8 bases, leaving 13 bases between them. CDR3 region: CASSLDQGRSEKLFF. CDR3 coding DNA: TGTGCCAGCAGCTTAGATCAGGGGCGTTCAGAAAAACTGTTTTTT.

CDR3 DNA: TGTGCCAGCAGCCTCGCAGGGGGTTTGTACTTC. Translated: CASSLAGGLYF. The chain combines TRBV5-6 with TRBJ2-7; 7 positions match TRBD1. The V and J ends lost 4 bases and 12 bases, in that order; junction bases with no gene match: 7. The CDR3 covers 11 residues. Germline V gene sequence: CDR1 SGHDT, CDR2 YYEEEE.

The chain links TRBV5-8 to TRBJ2-7; D may be TRBD2 (6 bases). The CDR3 has 14 amino acids. Germline V CDR1 and CDR2: SGHTS, YDEGEE. The ends were cut back, 0 bases at V and 2 bases at J, with 9 bases in the middle. The CDR3 nucleotides read TGTGCCAGCAGCTTGGCCCCGGGAGCCTACGAGCAGTACTTC. It codes for CASSLAPGAYEQYF.

V and J are TRBV9 and TRBJ1-1; D ambiguous. This CDR3 has 18 amino acids. CDR1 is SGDLS, CDR2 YYNGEE, per germline. Trimming left V 0 bases short and J 1 base short, with 19 bases between. The CDR3 reads CASSVVHRVLAGNTEAFF. CDR3 coding DNA: TGTGCCAGCAGCGTAGTCCATAGGGTTTTGGCAGGGAACACTGAAGCTTTCTTT.

The J gene is TRBJ2-2, the V gene TRBV27; D possibly corresponds to TRBD2 (6 bases). V was trimmed by 3 bases and J by 3 bases, leaving 14 bases between them. This CDR3 is built from 16 residues. Looked up from germline, CDR1 is MNHEY and CDR2 is SMNVEV (reference sequence). The CDR3 loop is CASSFRRDRYTGELFF. DNA of the CDR3: TGTGCCAGCAGTTTTAGGCGGGACCGATACACCGGGGAGCTGTTTTTT.

The chain links TRBV7-2 to TRBJ1-2, with D possibly being TRBD1 (6 bases). Trimming cost V 1 base and J 4 bases, with 13 bases left between them. This CDR3 is 15 amino acids long. Germline V gene sequence: CDR1 SGHTA, CDR2 FQGNSA. The CDR3 sequence is CASSLEGGAVYGYTF. The CDR3 nucleotides are TGTGCCAGCAGCTTAGAGGGGGGCGCAGTCTATGGCTACACCTTC.

The chain recombines TRBV5-1 with TRBJ1-1; possible D gene TRBD1, 5 bases. Trimming pared 4 bases from V and 10 bases from J, leaving 17 bases between. CDR3 length equals 13 residues. Germline CDR1 and CDR2: SGHRS and YFSETQ. The CDR3 loop is CASSLTSGGLAFF. The CDR3 bases are TGCGCCAGCAGCCTAACTAGCGGGGGGTTAGCTTTCTTT.

The rearrangement joins TRBV5-1 to TRBJ1-6, with 7 bases lining up with TRBD1. This CDR3 contains 15 residues. The V segment lost 4 bases and the J segment 5 bases; nucleotides outside the gene matches: 6. Germline V CDR1 and CDR2: SGHRS, YFSETQ. The CDR3 DNA reads as TGCGCCAGCAGCGAGGGACAGTCAAATAATTCACCCCTCCACTTT. It is translated as CASSEGQSNNSPLHF. Full variable domain (remainder filled in from reference TRBV5-1 and TRBJ1-6): KAGVTQTPRYLIKTRGQQVTLSCSPISGHRSVSWYQQTPGQGLQFLFEYFSETQRNKGNFPGRFSGRQFSNSRSEMNVSTLELGDSALYLCASSEGQSNNSPLHFGNGTRLTVT.

The CDR3, as DNA: TGTGCCAGCAGCGCGGGGGGTAACTATGGCTACACCTTC. This sequence encodes CASSAGGNYGYTF. The chain has TRBV5-6 and TRBJ1-2; a possible D gene is TRBD1 (5 bases). V was trimmed by 4 bases and J by 1 base, leaving 8 bases between them. The CDR3 spans 13 residues. Germline-derived CDR1 and CDR2 are SGHDT and YYEEEE.

This clone was counted between two and nine times. V gene TRBV6-4 combines with J gene TRBJ2-7, with D hard to call. V was trimmed by 6 bases and J by 4 bases, leaving 7 bases between them. Looked up from germline, CDR1 is MRHNA and CDR2 is SNTAGT. The length of the CDR3 is 11 residues. The CDR3: CASSYNYEQYF. The CDR3 nucleotides read TGTGCCAGCAGCTACAATTACGAGCAGTACTTC.

Written as DNA, the CDR3 is TGTGCTAGTGGTTTGGTACAGGGACAGGGGGACACAGATACGCAGTATTTT. Translation gives CASGLVQGQGDTDTQYF. The chain carries TRBV12-5 and TRBJ2-3; 11 bases align to TRBD1. J gave up 2 bases and V 0 bases, and 4 bases lay outside the gene matches. The CDR3 runs to 17 residues. In germline, CDR1 is LGHNT, CDR2 FRNRAP.

This clone was seen only a few times. The rearrangement links TRBV12-5 to TRBJ2-5; 7 bases are shared with TRBD2. The J segment lost 4 bases and the V segment lost 6 bases, leaving 8 bases of the junction unmatched. From germline, CDR1 is LGHNT and CDR2 FRNRAP. The CDR3 runs 14 residues. In DNA, the CDR3 is TGTGCTAGTGGCCCCGGACTAGTAGGAGAGACCCAGTACTTC. This translates into CASGPGLVGETQYF.

This chain joins TRBV2 and TRBJ2-7; 7 bases align to TRBD2. The CDR3 is 12 amino acids. V lost 6 bases to trimming and J lost 2 bases; unmatched junction nucleotides: 1. Germline lookup yields CDR1 SNHLY and CDR2 FYNNEI. The CDR3 DNA follows: TGTGCCAGCAGAGCGGGACCCTACGAGCAGTACTTC. This translates into CASRAGPYEQYF.

The V gene is TRBV6-6, the J gene TRBJ2-7; 7 bases align to TRBD1. Germline V CDR1 and CDR2: MNHNY, SVGAGI (reference sequence). V was pared by 6 bases and J by 3 bases, with 2 bases of the junction left unmatched. The CDR3 totals 12 residues. The CDR3 DNA reads as TGTGCCAGCAGCCGGGACAGCTACGAGCAGTACTTC. Its translation: CASSRDSYEQYF.

V usage is TRBV10-1 and J usage is TRBJ2-7; 10 nucleotides agree with TRBD1. The CDR3 loop spans 14 amino acids. J lost 5 bases, V lost 3 bases, and 4 bases had no gene match. Per the germline V gene, CDR1 is WNHNN and CDR2 is SYGVQD (reference sequence). The CDR3, as DNA: TGCGCCAGCAGTGAATGGGACAGGGGCCACGAGCAGTACTTC. Protein sequence: CASSEWDRGHEQYF.

This clone has more than one count but fewer than ten. Other DNA sequences of this sample code for an identical CDR3. The V and J genes are TRBV5-1 and TRBJ1-5; TRBD1 matches at 7 bases. Germline CDR1 reads SGHRS; CDR2 reads YFSETQ. The junction had 2 bases not matched to a gene; V was cut back by 5 bases and J by 0 bases. CDR3 length: 14 residues. The CDR3 region is CASSQGDSNQPQHF. For the CDR3, the DNA is TGCGCCAGCAGTCAGGGGGATAGCAATCAGCCCCAGCATTTT.

In its sample, this clone was seen once. The chain employs TRBV19 and TRBJ1-4; a weak D match, TRBD1 (5 bases). This CDR3 region has 15 residues. Germline lookup yields CDR1 LNHDA and CDR2 SQIVND (reference sequence). The V end lost 5 bases, the J end lost 0 bases, and 10 bases lay between the germline ends. The CDR3 nucleotides are TGTGCCAGTAGTGAAATACAGGCAACTAATGAAAAACTGTTTTTT. It translates to CASSEIQATNEKLFF.

This clone showed up just once. The CDR3 DNA reads TGTGCCAGCAGTCCCTCTAGTTTCGGTAGGAATGAGCAGTTCTTC. Translating it yields CASSPSSFGRNEQFF. The rearrangement joins TRBV27 to TRBJ2-1; the D is unclear. Germline V gene sequence: CDR1 MNHEY, CDR2 SMNVEV (reference sequence). V lost 5 bases, J lost 7 bases, and 18 bases lay in between. CDR3 length equals 15 residues.

The chain couples TRBV4-1 to TRBJ1-4, with a weak D call TRBD1 (6 bases). CDR1 is MGHRA and CDR2 is YSYEKL in the germline V gene. Trimming left V 4 bases short and J 7 bases short, with 19 bases between. CDR3 length: 16 amino acids. The CDR3 bases are TGCGCCAGCAGCCCCCCCCGTGGGCGAGGGGGTGAAAAACTGTTTTTT. It is translated as CASSPPRGRGGEKLFF.

J is TRBJ1-2 and V is TRBV1; the table's D gene call, TRBD1, was not cross checked with the DNA. TRBV1 is a pseudogene locus. The CDR3 is 16 amino acids. CDR3 loop: CTSSQVMEDRAYGYTF. CDR3 bases: TGCACCAGCAGCCAAGTCATGGAGGACAGGGCCTATGGCTACACCTTC.

V is TRBV10-3 and J is TRBJ1-5; 10 bases line up with TRBD1. There are 16 residues in the CDR3. The J segment lost 5 bases and the V segment lost 10 bases, leaving 14 bases of the junction unmatched. Germline CDR1 reads ENHRY; CDR2 reads SYGVKD. The CDR3 bases are TGTGCCAGCGAACCGGGACAGGGGCGAGGGCATCAGCCCCAGCATTTT. As protein: CASEPGQGRGHQPQHF.

This chain links TRBV19 with TRBJ2-3, with D possibly TRBD1 on 6 matching bases. CDR1 is LNHDA and CDR2 is SQIVND in the germline V gene (reference sequence). V lost 10 bases, J lost 0 bases, and 26 bases lay in between. This CDR3 spans 18 amino acids. Here the CDR3 reads CATQGWVPFKSSTDTQYF. DNA of the CDR3: TGTGCCACCCAGGGGTGGGTACCCTTTAAATCTAGCACAGATACGCAGTATTTT.